These 7 T cell receptor beta chains were all obtained from the same sample, sequenced in a study of liver allograft versus peripheral blood T cells. Study in general: Hepatic allograft T cell receptor repertoires were evaluated relative to those present in recipients' peripheral blood.

TCRdb recomputed calls from the reads with MiXCR, one row per CDR3 protein. The sample's table shows approximately 80 distinct CDR3 sequences. The receptors originated from a human patient who had a liver transplant. Some T cells may have come from the graft donor.

A remark on this clonotype: This sequence is one base from a far larger clone and is likely a read error. The rearrangement joins TRBV6-1 to TRBJ2-3; 7 nucleotides align to TRBD2. V gave up 5 bases and J gave up 2 bases; unmatched junction bases: 7. The CDR3 covers 15 residues. Germline CDR1 is MNHNS and CDR2 is SASEGT. Written as DNA, the CDR3 is TGTGCCAGCAGTTACGCGGGAGTTGACACAGATACGCAGTATTTT. Amino acids: CASSYAGVDTDTQYF.

This clonotype is large in the sample. The rearrangement uses TRBV6-2 or TRBV6-3 and TRBJ1-5, with unresolved D. Germline V gene sequence: CDR1 MNHEY, CDR2 SVGEGT. CDR3 length: 13 amino acids. The V end was cut by 7 bases, the J end by 7 bases, with 14 bases between. For the CDR3, the DNA is TGTGCCAGCACTACTCAAGACCACCAGCCCCAGCATTTT. Its translation: CASTTQDHQPQHF.

By share, this clonotype ranks as large. The chain carries TRBV18 and TRBJ2-3, with 13 bases that match TRBD2. Germline V gives CDR1 KGHSH, CDR2 LQKENI. The CDR3 covers 16 residues. V lost 4 bases to trimming and J lost 1 base; unmatched junction nucleotides: 2. The CDR3 spells CASSRGTSGGTDTQYF. Written as DNA, the CDR3 is TGTGCCAGCTCACGAGGGACTAGCGGGGGCACAGATACGCAGTATTTT.

This clonotype is hyperexpanded in the sample. The CDR3 DNA sequence: TGTGCCAGCAGTGAATTGACAGGGGGCGCCGGCTATGGCTACACCTTC. Translating it yields CASSELTGGAGYGYTF. V gene TRBV6-1 combines with J gene TRBJ1-2; the match to TRBD1 covers 10 bases. Per germline, CDR1 MNHNS and CDR2 SASEGT. This CDR3 region has 16 residues. The junction had 7 bases not matched to a gene; V was cut back by 2 bases and J by 4 bases.

This clonotype counts as hyperexpanded (1% or more). This rearrangement joins TRBV6-1 to TRBJ1-2; possibly TRBD1 for D (5 bases). V was clipped by 3 bases and J by 0 bases, with 14 bases between them. Germline V lookup: CDR1 MNHNS, CDR2 SASEGT. CDR3 size: 16 residues. CDR3 coding DNA: TGTGCCAGCAGTGAGACCGGGACGGCTTCTAACTATGGCTACACCTTC. It encodes CASSETGTASNYGYTF.

Note on this clonotype: A single base is all that separates this from a far larger clone, so a read error is likely. The chain combines TRBV6-6 with TRBJ1-6, with 7 bases identical to TRBD1. CDR3 length: 17 residues. Looked up from germline, CDR1 is MNHNY and CDR2 is SVGAGI (reference sequence). The chain's CDR3 is CASSPLGVGTVNSSLHF. CDR3 DNA: TGTGCCAGCAGTCCCTTAGGGGTCGGGACAGTGAATTCATCCCTCCACTTT.

Judged by abundance, this clonotype is hyperexpanded (1% or more). The rearrangement links TRBV6-6 to TRBJ2-2; D is unclear. The germline V gene has CDR1 MNHNY and CDR2 SVGAGI (reference sequence). The CDR3 length is 12 residues. The V end was cut by 6 bases, the J end by 5 bases, with 7 bases between. CDR3 in amino acids: CASSPGTGELFF. DNA for the CDR3: TGTGCCAGCAGCCCAGGAACCGGGGAGCTGTTTTTT.